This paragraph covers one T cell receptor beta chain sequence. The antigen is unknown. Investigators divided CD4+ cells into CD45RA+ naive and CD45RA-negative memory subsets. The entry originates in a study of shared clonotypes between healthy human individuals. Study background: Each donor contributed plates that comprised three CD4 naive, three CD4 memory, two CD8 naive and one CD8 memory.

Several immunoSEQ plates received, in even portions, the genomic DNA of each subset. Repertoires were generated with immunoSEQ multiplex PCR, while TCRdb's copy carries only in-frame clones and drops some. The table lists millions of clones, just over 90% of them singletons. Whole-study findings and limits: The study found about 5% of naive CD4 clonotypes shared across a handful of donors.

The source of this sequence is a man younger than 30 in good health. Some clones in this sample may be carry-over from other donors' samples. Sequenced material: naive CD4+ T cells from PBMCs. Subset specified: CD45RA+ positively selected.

CDR3 bases: TGCGCCAGCAGCTTTGGCATAGCGGGAGGGCCCGATACGCAGTATTTT. Translated, it gives CASSFGIAGGPDTQYF. V and J are TRBV5-1 and TRBJ2-3, with TRBD2 identical over 11 bases. Looked up from germline, CDR1 is SGHRS and CDR2 is YFSETQ. V was pared by 2 bases and J by 6 bases, with 8 bases of the junction left unmatched. The CDR3 runs 16 residues.